One sample yielded the 9 T cell receptor beta chains listed below, sequenced in a study of neoadjuvant nivolumab and ipilimumab in lung cancer. Assay: immunoSEQ multiplex PCR; the TCRdb copy retains only in-frame clones and omits some. The top ten clones hold over 3% of a sample with 8,000 to 10,000 clones, around 81% of them seen once. Sample: peripheral blood, taken before neoadjuvant nivolumab, alone or with ipilimumab. The source is an adult with non-small cell lung cancer.

This clone was seen once. The chain joins TRBV6-5 to TRBJ1-2; possible D gene TRBD1, 5 bases. The V and J ends lost 4 bases and 5 bases respectively, with 14 bases between them. The CDR3 is 14 amino acids. Germline CDR1 and CDR2: MNHEY and SVGAGI. The CDR3 spells CASSFTLGVYGYTF. The CDR3 coding sequence is TGTGCCAGCAGTTTTACTTTGGGGGTATATGGCTACACCTTC.

The chain carries TRBV18 and TRBJ2-1; the D call may be TRBD1 or TRBD2 (6 bases each). Trimming stripped 3 bases from V and 6 bases from J, with 21 bases between. The CDR3 contains 17 residues. Per the germline V gene, CDR1 is KGHSH and CDR2 is LQKENI. CDR3 protein: CASSPERLEGESNEQFF. The CDR3 nucleotides are TGTGCCAGCTCACCGGAGAGACTAGAGGGGGAAAGCAATGAGCAGTTCTTC.

CDR3 in amino acids: CASSDNSNQPQHF. The CDR3 DNA reads TGTGCCAGCAGTGATAACAGTAATCAGCCCCAGCATTTT. This chain links TRBV6-4 with TRBJ1-5; D not certain. The ends were cut back, 3 bases at V and 4 bases at J, with 7 bases in the middle. This CDR3 comprises 13 residues. CDR1 is MRHNA and CDR2 is SNTAGT in the germline V gene.

The chain recombines TRBV11-2 with TRBJ2-5; TRBD2 matches 13 bases. The germline V gene encodes CDR1 SGHAT and CDR2 FQNNGV. The V gene end was trimmed by 6 bases and the J gene end by 5 bases; junction bases not matched to a gene: 6. This CDR3 spans 15 amino acids. This chain's CDR3 is CASSRTSGSGETQYF. CDR3 sequence (DNA): TGTGCCAGCAGTCGGACTAGCGGGAGTGGGGAGACCCAGTACTTC.

This clone came up a few times. V usage is TRBV7-9 and J usage is TRBJ2-2, with D uncertain. The CDR3 is 14 amino acids. The germline V gene has CDR1 SEHNR and CDR2 FQNEAQ (reference sequence). Trimming stripped 0 bases from V and 4 bases from J, with 6 bases between. CDR3: CASSLAGVTGELFF. The CDR3, as DNA: TGTGCCAGCAGCTTAGCTGGGGTCACCGGGGAGCTGTTTTTT. Together with reference TRBV7-9 and TRBJ2-2, the CDR3 gives the full variable domain: DTGVSQNPRHKITKRGQNVTFRCDPISEHNRLYWYRQTLGQGPEFLTYFQNEAQLEKSRLLSDRFSAERPKGSFSTLEIQRTEQGDSAMYLCASSLAGVTGELFFGEGSRLTVL.

The J gene is TRBJ2-3, the V gene TRBV7-9, with D uncertain. Germline V gene data show CDR1 as SEHNR and CDR2 as FQNEAQ (reference sequence). Trimming took 1 base from V and 10 from J, leaving 9 bases between them. The CDR3 extends over 12 amino acids. The CDR3 is CASSLGLGAQYF. For the CDR3, the DNA is TGTGCCAGCAGCTTAGGGCTAGGAGCGCAGTATTTT. The full variable domain, completed using reference TRBV7-9 and TRBJ2-3, is DTGVSQNPRHKITKRGQNVTFRCDPISEHNRLYWYRQTLGQGPEFLTYFQNEAQLEKSRLLSDRFSAERPKGSFSTLEIQRTEQGDSAMYLCASSLGLGAQYFGPGTRLTVL.

The rearrangement links TRBV7-2 to TRBJ2-1, with a possible D match to TRBD2 (6 bases). This CDR3 is 12 amino acids long. Deletions cut 5 bases from V and 7 bases from J, with 9 bases between. The V gene's germline CDR1 is SGHTA and CDR2 FQGNSA. The CDR3 nucleotides are TGTGCCAGCAGCATAGGGAGGAATGAGCAGTTCTTC. The encoded protein is CASSIGRNEQFF.

V is TRBV27 and J is TRBJ2-5; D uncertain. The J call is doubtful: the DNA matches TRBJ2-7 better. The CDR3 contains 15 residues. Germline CDR1 is MNHEY and CDR2 is SMNVEV (reference sequence). The DNA of the CDR3 is TGTGCCAGCAGTTTATCGCTCGGGTCCACCTACGAGCAGTACTTC. Residues: CASSLSLGSTYEQYF.

This clone has more than one count but fewer than ten. The genes are TRBV7-9 and TRBJ1-1, with D unresolved. Germline CDR1 and CDR2: SEHNR and FQNEAQ (reference sequence). The CDR3 extends over 13 amino acids. V was pared by 4 bases and J by 8 bases, with 14 bases between. In nucleotides, the CDR3 is TGTGCCAGCAGCTCGGGTCAGCTCCACGAAGCTTTCTTT. It specifies CASSSGQLHEAFF.